Presented here are 15 T cell receptor beta chains from one specimen sequenced in a study of blood T cells in healthy people across ages. Next came a second PCR, run for about 7 to 12 cycles, which used a sample-barcoded 5' primer along with a J-beta primer mix. Each CDR3 protein is one row after TCRdb ran MiXCR on the 5' RACE reads. The sample has fewer than 800,000 distinct CDR3 sequences; 20% to 25% are singletons. These same data were also listed under a study on T cells of mothers and their children.

What was sequenced was blood. These receptors originate from a boy between 10 and 17 years old in good health.

The rearrangement joins TRBV6-6 to TRBJ1-2; 8 bases align to TRBD1. CDR3 length: 18 residues. V was pared by 6 bases and J by 6 bases, with 21 bases of the junction left unmatched. Germline CDR1 and CDR2: MNHNY and SVGAGI (reference sequence). The CDR3 region is CASSLYIPIDRGGDGYTF. CDR3 bases: TGTGCCAGCAGCTTATACATTCCTATCGACAGGGGAGGAGATGGCTACACCTTC.

The chain combines TRBV20-1 with TRBJ2-5; the D gene could be TRBD1 or TRBD2 (6 bases each). Between the trimmed V and J ends, which lost 0 bases and 10 bases, there was a span of 12 bases. The CDR3 is made up of 12 amino acids. The germline V gene encodes CDR1 DFQATT and CDR2 SNEGSKA (reference sequence). The chain's CDR3 is CSARDWRGIQYF. The CDR3 coding sequence is TGCAGTGCTAGAGATTGGAGGGGGATCCAGTACTTC.

Turning to this clonotype: At one of its ends the junction is not consistent with the germline gene, which may arise from a read error. The chain is built from TRBV28 and TRBJ1-4; a possible D gene is TRBD1 (5 bases). The CDR3 has 15 amino acids. The germline gives CDR1 MDHEN, CDR2 SYDVKM. CDR3 DNA: TGTGCCGGCAGTTACCCCCGGGGACCGAATGAAAAACTGTTTTTT. Protein product: CAGSYPRGPNEKLFF.

The rearrangement uses TRBV2 and TRBJ2-6; possibly TRBD2 for D (5 bases). The CDR3 contains 15 residues. CDR1 is SNHLY, CDR2 FYNNEI, per germline. V was cut by 4 bases and J by 2 bases, with 9 bases left in between. DNA of the CDR3: TGTGCCAGCAGTGTATTCGGGGCTGGGGCCAACGTCCTGACTTTC. Amino acid sequence: CASSVFGAGANVLTF.

The chain couples TRBV20-1 to TRBJ2-1, with 7 bases lining up with TRBD1. Germline V gene lookup returns CDR1 DFQATT and CDR2 SNEGSKA (reference sequence). The J segment lost 4 bases and the V segment lost 3 bases, leaving 6 bases of the junction unmatched. This CDR3 is 14 amino acids long. The CDR3 loop is CSASPTGEYNEQFF. The CDR3 bases are TGCAGTGCTAGCCCAACAGGGGAGTACAATGAGCAGTTCTTC.

The CDR3: CASSRSGSSEAFF. The CDR3 nucleotides are TGTGCCAGCAGCCGGAGCGGGTCATCCGAAGCTTTCTTT. The chain links TRBV12-3 or TRBV12-4 to TRBJ1-1, with D unresolved. Deletions cut 6 bases from V and 8 bases from J, with 16 bases between. The length of the CDR3 is 13 residues.

The V gene is TRBV12-3 or TRBV12-4, the J gene TRBJ2-5; 10 bases are a match to TRBD2. CDR3 length: 17 residues. V was pared by 3 bases and J by 6 bases, with 13 bases of the junction left unmatched. The CDR3, as DNA: TGTGCCAGCAGTTTCGGGGGCGAGCGGGGGGGCGGAAAGACCCAGTACTTC. Its protein product is CASSFGGERGGGKTQYF.

This clonotype has only a few counts. The chain is built from TRBV9 and TRBJ1-1, with 8 bases aligning to TRBD1. Germline CDR1 reads SGDLS; CDR2 reads YYNGEE. CDR3 size: 13 residues. V dropped 3 bases and J dropped 5; count of bases not matched to a gene: 3. In DNA form, the CDR3 reads TGTGCCAGCAGCGCGGGGACAGGAACTGAAGCTTTCTTT. Protein product: CASSAGTGTEAFF.

There are a few counts of this clonotype. The chain employs TRBV4-1 and TRBJ2-2; the D gene could be TRBD1 or TRBD2 (6 bases each). This CDR3 is built from 16 residues. Germline CDR1 is MGHRA and CDR2 is YSYEKL. Trimming shortened V by 1 base and J by 4 bases, and 13 bases separated the two germline ends. The CDR3 DNA sequence: TGCGCCAGCAGCCAAGGTTGGGGGGCGGCCACCGGGGAGCTGTTTTTT. Translating gives CASSQGWGAATGELFF.

V is TRBV27 and J is TRBJ2-1, with 12 bases matching TRBD2. CDR1 and CDR2 from the germline V gene are MNHEY and SMNVEV (reference sequence). The CDR3 runs 16 residues. Germline trimming cut 4 bases from V and 7 bases from J; bases unmatched to any gene: 8. CDR3 in DNA: TGTGCCAGCAGTTATCTAGCGGGAGGGCCGAGGAATGAGCAGTTCTTC. Protein product: CASSYLAGGPRNEQFF.

Only a few counts were recorded for this clonotype. The CDR3 bases are TGTGCCAGCAGTTACCGGGACAGGGGGCAGGCTAATGAAAAACTGTTTTTT. Encoded protein: CASSYRDRGQANEKLFF. The chain has TRBV6-5 and TRBJ1-4, with 12 bases fitting TRBD1. After removal of 2 bases from V and 3 bases from J, the junction contained 4 bases not matched to a gene. The CDR3 length is 17 residues. Germline CDR1 and CDR2: MNHEY and SVGAGI.

The chain couples TRBV29-1 to TRBJ2-5; D is possibly TRBD1 or TRBD2 (5 bases each). This CDR3 region has 14 residues. The germline V gene encodes CDR1 SQVTM and CDR2 ANQGSEA. Trimming stripped 4 bases from V and 1 base from J, with 13 bases between. CDR3 protein: CSVVGRVLQETQYF. The CDR3 DNA reads as TGCAGCGTTGTGGGGCGGGTTCTCCAAGAGACCCAGTACTTC.

V is TRBV5-1 and J is TRBJ2-5, with 14 bases fitting TRBD2. This CDR3 has 18 amino acids. Per germline, CDR1 SGHRS and CDR2 YFSETQ. V shed 2 bases, J shed 5 bases, and the junction held 11 bases outside the gene matches. The CDR3 bases are TGCGCCAGCAGCTTAACCGGGACTAGCGGGGGAGGACGGGAGACCCAGTACTTC. This encodes CASSLTGTSGGGRETQYF.

This clonotype was recorded a few times. One junction end disagrees with the germline gene, perhaps due to a read error. The chain joins TRBV6-2 or TRBV6-3 to TRBJ2-5, with a weak D call TRBD2 (5 bases). The CDR3 is 15 amino acids. The V gene's germline CDR1 is MNHEY and CDR2 SVGEGT. CDR3 protein: CASSASGGIQETQYF. DNA of the CDR3: TGTGCCAGCAGTGCGAGCGGCGGCATCCAAGAGACTCAGTACTTC.

The J gene is TRBJ2-1, the V gene TRBV6-2 or TRBV6-3; 8 bases map to TRBD1. Germline trimming cut 5 bases from V and 3 bases from J; bases unmatched to any gene: 6. The CDR3 runs 15 residues. Germline V CDR1 and CDR2: MNHEY, SVGEGT. The CDR3 coding sequence is TGTGCCAGCAGTACGACAGGGGCCCTCTACAATGAGCAGTTCTTC. Translated: CASSTTGALYNEQFF.